This T cell receptor (beta chain) originates from a study of blood T cell repertoires in COVID-19. TCRdb keeps only in-frame clones here, not all; method: immunoSEQ multiplex PCR. This table holds about 220,000 clones, roughly nine tenths found once. The CDR3 is made up of 17 amino acids. The specimen was PBMCs or T cells enriched from blood (not recorded which). The sequence was collected from a woman in her twenties or thirties who had recovered from COVID-19. The chain couples TRBV21-1 to TRBJ2-7; TRBD1 reflects the table's D call only, with no check against the DNA. TRBV21-1 is a pseudogene segment. The CDR3 DNA sequence: TGTGCCAGCAGCAAAGGGGATACCGGGACAACCTCCTACGAGCAGTACTTC. Translated: CASSKGDTGTTSYEQYF.